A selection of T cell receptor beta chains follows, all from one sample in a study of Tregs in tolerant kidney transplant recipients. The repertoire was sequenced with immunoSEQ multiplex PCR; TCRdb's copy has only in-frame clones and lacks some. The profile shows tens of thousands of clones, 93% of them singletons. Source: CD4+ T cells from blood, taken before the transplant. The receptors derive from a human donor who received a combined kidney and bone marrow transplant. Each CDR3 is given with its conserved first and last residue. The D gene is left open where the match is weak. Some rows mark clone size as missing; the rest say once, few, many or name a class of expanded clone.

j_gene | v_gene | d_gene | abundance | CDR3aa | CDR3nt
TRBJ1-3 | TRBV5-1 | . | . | CASRREGGVTGNTIYF | TGCGCCAGCAGACGAGAGGGAGGGGTAACTGGAAACACCATATATTTT
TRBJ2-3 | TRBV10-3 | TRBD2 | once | CAISERGGVDTQYF | TGTGCCATCAGTGAACGGGGGGGAGTAGATACGCAGTATTTT
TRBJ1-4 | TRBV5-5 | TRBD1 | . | CASSLGTGGRNEKLFF | TGTGCCAGCAGCTTAGGGACAGGGGGGAGGAATGAAAAACTGTTTTTT
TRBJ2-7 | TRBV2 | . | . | CASGQLSYEQYF | TGTGCCAGTGGACAGCTCTCCTACGAGCAGTACTTC
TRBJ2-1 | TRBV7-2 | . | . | CASSLQPGSSYNEQFF | TGTGCCAGCAGCTTACAACCGGGGAGCTCCTACAATGAGCAGTTCTTC
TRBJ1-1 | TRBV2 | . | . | CASRRDKTGEAFF | TGTGCCAGCAGACGGGACAAAACGGGTGAAGCTTTCTTT
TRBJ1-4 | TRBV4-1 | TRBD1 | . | CASSQPGQGNEKLFF | TGCGCCAGCAGCCAGCCGGGACAGGGAAATGAAAAACTGTTTTTT
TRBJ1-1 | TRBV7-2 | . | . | CASSPTGNTEAFF | TGTGCCAGCAGCCCAACGGGGAACACTGAAGCTTTCTTT
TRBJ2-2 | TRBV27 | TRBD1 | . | CASSLLGDRDNHGELFF | TGTGCCAGCAGTTTATTAGGGGACAGGGATAATCACGGGGAGCTGTTTTTT
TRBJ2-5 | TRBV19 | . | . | CASSPTRGPQETQYF | TGTGCCAGTAGCCCGACGCGAGGGCCACAAGAGACCCAGTACTTC
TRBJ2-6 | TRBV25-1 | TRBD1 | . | CASSPGQGAYGANVLTF | TGTGCCAGCAGCCCGGGACAGGGGGCTTATGGGGCCAACGTCCTGACTTTC
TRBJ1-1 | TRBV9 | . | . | CASSVVDTEAFF | TGTGCCAGCAGCGTAGTAGACACTGAAGCTTTCTTT
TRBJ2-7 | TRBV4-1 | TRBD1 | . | CASSQLQGGTGGYEQYF | TGCGCCAGCAGCCAACTTCAGGGCGGGACAGGTGGATACGAGCAGTACTTC
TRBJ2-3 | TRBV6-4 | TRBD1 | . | CASSGTGVGDTQYF | TGTGCCAGCAGTGGGACAGGGGTGGGAGATACGCAGTATTTT
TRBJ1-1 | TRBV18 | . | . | CASSPPSGVVEAFF | TGTGCCAGCTCACCACCCTCGGGAGTTGTTGAAGCTTTCTTT
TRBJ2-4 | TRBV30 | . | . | CAWSTRGLAKNIQYF | TGTGCCTGGAGCACAAGGGGTTTAGCCAAAAACATTCAGTACTTC
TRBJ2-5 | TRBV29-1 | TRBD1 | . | CSVGRGFGETQYF | TGCAGCGTTGGCAGGGGGTTCGGGGAGACCCAGTACTTC
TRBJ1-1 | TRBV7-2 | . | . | CASSRQPNTEAFF | TGTGCCAGCAGCCGACAGCCGAACACTGAAGCTTTCTTT
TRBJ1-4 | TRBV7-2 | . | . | CASRRGGANEKLFF | TGTGCCAGCAGAAGGGGGGGGGCTAATGAAAAACTGTTTTTT
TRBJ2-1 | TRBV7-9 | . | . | CASSLKGTATYNEQFF | TGTGCCAGCAGCTTGAAAGGGACTGCTACCTACAATGAGCAGTTCTTC
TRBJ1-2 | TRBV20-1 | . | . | CSANNGYTF | TGCAGTGCTAACAATGGCTACACCTTC
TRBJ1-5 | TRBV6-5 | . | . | CASSYSRNQPQHF | TGTGCCAGCAGTTATTCCCGTAATCAGCCCCAGCATTTT
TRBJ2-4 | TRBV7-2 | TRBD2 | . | CASSGSGREWDIQYF | TGTGCCAGCAGCGGTAGCGGGAGAGAGTGGGACATTCAGTACTTC
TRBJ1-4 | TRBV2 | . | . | CASYVRGPVEKLFF | TGTGCCAGCTACGTGCGGGGGCCAGTAGAAAAACTGTTTTTT
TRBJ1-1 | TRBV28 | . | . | CASSLRWGQVAEAFF | TGTGCCAGCAGCCTTCGTTGGGGGCAAGTGGCTGAAGCTTTCTTT